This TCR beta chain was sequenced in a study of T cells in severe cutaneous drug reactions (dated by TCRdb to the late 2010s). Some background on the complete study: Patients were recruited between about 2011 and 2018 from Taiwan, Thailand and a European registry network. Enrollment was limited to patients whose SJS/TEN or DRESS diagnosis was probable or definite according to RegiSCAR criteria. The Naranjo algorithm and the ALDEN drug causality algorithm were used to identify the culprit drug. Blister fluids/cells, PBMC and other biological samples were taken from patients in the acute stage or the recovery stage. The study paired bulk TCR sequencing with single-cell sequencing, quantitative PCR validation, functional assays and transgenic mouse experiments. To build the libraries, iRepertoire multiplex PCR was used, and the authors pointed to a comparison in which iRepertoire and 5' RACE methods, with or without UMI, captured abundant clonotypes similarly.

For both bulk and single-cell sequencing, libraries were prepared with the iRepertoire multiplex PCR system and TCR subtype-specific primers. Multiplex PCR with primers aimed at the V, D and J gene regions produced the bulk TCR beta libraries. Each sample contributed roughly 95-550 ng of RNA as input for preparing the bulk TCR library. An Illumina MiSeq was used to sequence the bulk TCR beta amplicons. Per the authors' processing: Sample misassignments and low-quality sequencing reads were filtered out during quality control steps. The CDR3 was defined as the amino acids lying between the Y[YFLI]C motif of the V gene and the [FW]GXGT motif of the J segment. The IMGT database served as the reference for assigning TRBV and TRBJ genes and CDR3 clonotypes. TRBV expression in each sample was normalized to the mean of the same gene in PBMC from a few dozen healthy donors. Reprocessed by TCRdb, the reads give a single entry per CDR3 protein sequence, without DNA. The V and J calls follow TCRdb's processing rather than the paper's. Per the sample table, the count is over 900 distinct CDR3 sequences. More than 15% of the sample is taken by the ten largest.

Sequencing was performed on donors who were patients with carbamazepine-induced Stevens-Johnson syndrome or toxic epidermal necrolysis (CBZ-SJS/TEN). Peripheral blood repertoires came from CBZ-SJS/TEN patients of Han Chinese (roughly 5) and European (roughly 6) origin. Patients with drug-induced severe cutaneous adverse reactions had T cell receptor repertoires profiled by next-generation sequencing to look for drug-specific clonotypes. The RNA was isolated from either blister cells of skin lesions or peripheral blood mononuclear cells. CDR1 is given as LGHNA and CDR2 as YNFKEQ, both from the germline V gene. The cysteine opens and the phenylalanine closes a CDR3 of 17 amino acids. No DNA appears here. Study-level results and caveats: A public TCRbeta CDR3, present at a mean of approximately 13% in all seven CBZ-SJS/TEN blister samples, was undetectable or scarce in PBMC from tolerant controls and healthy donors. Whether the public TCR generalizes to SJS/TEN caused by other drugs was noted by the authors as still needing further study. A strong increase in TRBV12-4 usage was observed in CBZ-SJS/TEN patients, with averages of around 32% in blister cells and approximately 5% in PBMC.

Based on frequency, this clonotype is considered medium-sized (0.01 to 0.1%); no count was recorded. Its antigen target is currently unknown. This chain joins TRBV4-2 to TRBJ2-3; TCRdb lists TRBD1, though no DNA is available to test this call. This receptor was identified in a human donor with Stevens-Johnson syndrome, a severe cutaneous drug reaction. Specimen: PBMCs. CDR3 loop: CASSQGGGGAGTDTQYF.